These 4 T cell receptor beta chains were sequenced from one sample in a study of CD4 and CD8 cells across lung adenocarcinoma regions. Using its own MiXCR run on the PCR reads, TCRdb lists one record per CDR3 protein. The data contain approximately 17,000 distinct CDR3 sequences, about 43% of them singletons. Specimen: CD4+ T cells from the margin of a lung tumor. These receptors came from a male donor with lung adenocarcinoma. The CD4 and CD8 labels of this study may be unreliable.

This clonotype was seen many times. The V and J genes are TRBV6-5 and TRBJ2-7, with no clear D. The length of the CDR3 is 11 residues. The germline V and J ends were trimmed by 2 bases and 7 bases, with 6 bases remaining between them. Germline CDR1 MNHEY, CDR2 SVGAGI. CDR3 amino acids: CASSYGQEQYF. The CDR3 region has the DNA TGTGCCAGCAGTTACGGTCAGGAGCAGTACTTC.

This clonotype was recorded once. The V and J genes are TRBV6-5 and TRBJ2-2; D ambiguous. V was shortened by 6 bases and J by 13 bases, with 24 bases between the two germline ends. This CDR3 has 15 amino acids. Germline CDR1 and CDR2: MNHEY and SVGAGI. The CDR3 coding sequence is TGTGCCAGCAGACTCCAGTCCGGAAGTACCGATACGCTGTTTTTT. Amino acids: CASRLQSGSTDTLFF.

Concerning this clonotype: A junction end diverges from the germline sequence, so it may reflect a read error. V and J are TRBV10-2 and TRBJ2-3; possibly TRBD2 for D (5 bases). The V gene's germline CDR1 is WSHSY and CDR2 SAAADI. The CDR3 is made up of 14 amino acids. The CDR3 loop reads CASRRLGAKNMQYF. Written as DNA, the CDR3 is TGCGCCAGCAGGCGGCTGGGAGCCAAAAATATGCAGTACTTT.

This clonotype was counted a few times. The rearrangement joins TRBV10-2 to TRBJ2-1; 8 positions match TRBD2. The CDR3 is 15 amino acids. V lost 3 bases, J lost 3 bases, and 4 bases stayed unmatched. CDR1 is WSHSY, CDR2 SAAADI, per germline. The CDR3 protein is CASSDRAGDYNEQFF. CDR3 nucleotide sequence: TGCGCCAGCAGTGACAGAGCGGGGGACTACAATGAGCAGTTCTTC.